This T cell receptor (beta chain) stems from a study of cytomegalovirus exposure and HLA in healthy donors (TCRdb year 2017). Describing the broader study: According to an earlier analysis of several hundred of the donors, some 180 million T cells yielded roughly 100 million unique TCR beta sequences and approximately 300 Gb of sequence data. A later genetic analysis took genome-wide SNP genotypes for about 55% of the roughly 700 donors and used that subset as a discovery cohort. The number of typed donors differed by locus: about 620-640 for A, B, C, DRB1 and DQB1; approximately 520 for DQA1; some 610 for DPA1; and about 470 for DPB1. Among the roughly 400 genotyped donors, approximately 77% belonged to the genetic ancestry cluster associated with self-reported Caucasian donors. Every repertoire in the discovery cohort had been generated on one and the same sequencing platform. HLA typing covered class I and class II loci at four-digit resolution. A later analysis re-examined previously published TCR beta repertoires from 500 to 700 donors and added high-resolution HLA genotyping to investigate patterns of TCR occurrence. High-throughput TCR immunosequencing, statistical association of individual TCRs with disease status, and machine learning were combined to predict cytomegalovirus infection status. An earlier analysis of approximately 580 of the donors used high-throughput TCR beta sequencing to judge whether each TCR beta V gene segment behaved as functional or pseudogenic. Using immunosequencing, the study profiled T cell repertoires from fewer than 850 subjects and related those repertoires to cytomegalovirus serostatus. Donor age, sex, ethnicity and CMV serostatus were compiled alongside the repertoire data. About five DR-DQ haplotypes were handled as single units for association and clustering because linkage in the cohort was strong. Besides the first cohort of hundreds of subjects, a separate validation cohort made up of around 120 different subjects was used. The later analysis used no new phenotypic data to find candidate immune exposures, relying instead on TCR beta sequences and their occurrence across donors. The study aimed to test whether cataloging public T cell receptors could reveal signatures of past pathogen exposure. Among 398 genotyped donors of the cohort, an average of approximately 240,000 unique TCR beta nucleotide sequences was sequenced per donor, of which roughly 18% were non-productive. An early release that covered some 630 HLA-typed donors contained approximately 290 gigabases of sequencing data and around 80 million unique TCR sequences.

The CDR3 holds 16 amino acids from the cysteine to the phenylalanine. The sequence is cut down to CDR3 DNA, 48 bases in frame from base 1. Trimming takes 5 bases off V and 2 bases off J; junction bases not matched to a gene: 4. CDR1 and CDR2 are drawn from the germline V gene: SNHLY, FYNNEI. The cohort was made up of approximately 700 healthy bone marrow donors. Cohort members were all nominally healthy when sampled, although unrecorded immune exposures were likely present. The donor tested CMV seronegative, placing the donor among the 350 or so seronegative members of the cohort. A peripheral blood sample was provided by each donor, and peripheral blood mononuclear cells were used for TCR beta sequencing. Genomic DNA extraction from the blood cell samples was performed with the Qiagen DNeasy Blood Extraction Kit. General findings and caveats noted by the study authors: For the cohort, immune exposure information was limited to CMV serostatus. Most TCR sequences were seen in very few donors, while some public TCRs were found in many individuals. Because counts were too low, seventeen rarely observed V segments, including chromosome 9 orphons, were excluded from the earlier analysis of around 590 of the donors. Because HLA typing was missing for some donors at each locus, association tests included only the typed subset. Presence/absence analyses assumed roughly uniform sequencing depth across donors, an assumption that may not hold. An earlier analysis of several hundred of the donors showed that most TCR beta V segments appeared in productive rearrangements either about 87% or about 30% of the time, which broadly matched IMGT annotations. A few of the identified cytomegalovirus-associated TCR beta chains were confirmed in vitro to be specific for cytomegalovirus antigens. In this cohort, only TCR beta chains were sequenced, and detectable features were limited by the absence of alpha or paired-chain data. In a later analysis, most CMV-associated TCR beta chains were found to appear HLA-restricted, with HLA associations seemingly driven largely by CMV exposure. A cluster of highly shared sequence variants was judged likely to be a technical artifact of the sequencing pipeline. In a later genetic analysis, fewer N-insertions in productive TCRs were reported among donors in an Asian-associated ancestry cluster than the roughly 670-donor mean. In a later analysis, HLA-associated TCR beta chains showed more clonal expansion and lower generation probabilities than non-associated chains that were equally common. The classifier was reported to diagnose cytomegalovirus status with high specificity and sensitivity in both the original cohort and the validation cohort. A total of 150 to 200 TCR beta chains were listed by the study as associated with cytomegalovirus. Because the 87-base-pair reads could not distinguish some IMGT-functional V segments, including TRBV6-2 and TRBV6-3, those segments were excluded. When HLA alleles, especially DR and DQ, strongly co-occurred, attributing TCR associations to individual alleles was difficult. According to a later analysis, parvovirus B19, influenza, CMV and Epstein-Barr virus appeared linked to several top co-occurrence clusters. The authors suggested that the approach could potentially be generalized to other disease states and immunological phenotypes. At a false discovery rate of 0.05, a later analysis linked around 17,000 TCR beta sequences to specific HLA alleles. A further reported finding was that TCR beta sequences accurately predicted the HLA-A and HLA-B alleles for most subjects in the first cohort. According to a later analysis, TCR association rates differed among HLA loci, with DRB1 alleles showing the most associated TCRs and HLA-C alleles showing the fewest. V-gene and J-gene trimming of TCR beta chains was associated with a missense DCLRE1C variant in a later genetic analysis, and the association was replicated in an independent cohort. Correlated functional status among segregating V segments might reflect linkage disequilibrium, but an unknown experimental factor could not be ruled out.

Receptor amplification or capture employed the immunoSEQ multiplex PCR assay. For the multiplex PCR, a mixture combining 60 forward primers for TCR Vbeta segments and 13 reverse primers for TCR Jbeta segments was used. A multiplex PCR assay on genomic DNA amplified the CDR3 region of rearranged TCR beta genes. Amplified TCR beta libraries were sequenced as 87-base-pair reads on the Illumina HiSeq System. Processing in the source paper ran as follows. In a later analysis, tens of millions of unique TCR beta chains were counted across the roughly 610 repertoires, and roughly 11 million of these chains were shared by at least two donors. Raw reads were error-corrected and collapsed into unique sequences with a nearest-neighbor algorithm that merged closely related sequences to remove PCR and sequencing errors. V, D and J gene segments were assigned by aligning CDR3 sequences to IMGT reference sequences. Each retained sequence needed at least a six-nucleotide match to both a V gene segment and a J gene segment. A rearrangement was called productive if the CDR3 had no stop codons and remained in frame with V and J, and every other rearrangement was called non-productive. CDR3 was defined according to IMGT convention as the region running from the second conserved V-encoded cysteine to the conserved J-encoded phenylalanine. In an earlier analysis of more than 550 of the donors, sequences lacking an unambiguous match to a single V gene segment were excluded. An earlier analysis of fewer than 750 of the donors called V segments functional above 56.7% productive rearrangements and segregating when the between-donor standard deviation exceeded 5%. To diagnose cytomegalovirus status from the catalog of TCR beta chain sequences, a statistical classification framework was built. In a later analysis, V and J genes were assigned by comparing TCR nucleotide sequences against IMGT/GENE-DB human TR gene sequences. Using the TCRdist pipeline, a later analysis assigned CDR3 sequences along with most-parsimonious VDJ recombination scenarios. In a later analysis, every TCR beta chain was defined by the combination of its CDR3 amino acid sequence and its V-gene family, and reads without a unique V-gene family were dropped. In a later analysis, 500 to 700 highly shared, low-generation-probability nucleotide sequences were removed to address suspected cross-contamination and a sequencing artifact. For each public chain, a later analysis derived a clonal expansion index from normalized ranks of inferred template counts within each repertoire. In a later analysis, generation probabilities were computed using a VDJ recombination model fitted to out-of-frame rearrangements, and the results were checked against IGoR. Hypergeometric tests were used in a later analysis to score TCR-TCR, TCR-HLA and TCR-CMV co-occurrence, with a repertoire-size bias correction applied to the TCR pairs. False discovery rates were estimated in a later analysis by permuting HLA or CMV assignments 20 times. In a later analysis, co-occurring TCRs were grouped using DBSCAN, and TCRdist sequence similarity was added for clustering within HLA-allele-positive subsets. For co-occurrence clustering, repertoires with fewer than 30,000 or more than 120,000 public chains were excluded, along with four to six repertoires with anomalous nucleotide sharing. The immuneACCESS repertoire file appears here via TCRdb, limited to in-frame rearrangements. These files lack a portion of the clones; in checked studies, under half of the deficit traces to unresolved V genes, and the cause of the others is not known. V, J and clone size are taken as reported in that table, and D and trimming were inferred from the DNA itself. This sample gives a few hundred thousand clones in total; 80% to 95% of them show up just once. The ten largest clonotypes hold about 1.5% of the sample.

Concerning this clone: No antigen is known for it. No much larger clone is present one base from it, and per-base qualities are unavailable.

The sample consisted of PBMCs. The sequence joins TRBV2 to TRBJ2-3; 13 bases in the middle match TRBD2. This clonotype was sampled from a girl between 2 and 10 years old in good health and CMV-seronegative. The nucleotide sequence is TGTGCCAGCAGTTCGGGACTAGCGGGGATCACAGATACGCAGTATTTT. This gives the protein CASSSGLAGITDTQYF. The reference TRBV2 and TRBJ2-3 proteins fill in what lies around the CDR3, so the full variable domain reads EPEVTQTPSHQVTQMGQEVILRCVPISNHLYFYWYRQILGQKVEFLVSFYNNEISEKSEIFDDQFSVERPDGSNFTLKIRSTKLEDSAMYFCASSSGLAGITDTQYFGPGTRLTVL.